This section outlines one T cell receptor (beta chain) sequence together with its context. The antigen remains undetermined. The unexposed donors gave CD4+ T cells in about 2010-2018, prior to COVID-19. After nine to ten days of culture, CD4+ T cells were isolated. This sample is drawn from a study of CD4 T cells in relation to SARS-CoV-2 and coronaviruses. Overall study results and limits: SARS-CoV-2-driven expansion was significantly weaker in crossreactive than monoreactive clones. In around 63% of donors, memory CD4+ clonotypes crossrecognized SARS-CoV-2 and at least one common cold coronavirus spike.

TCRdb's table, derived via immunoSEQ multiplex PCR, lists solely in-frame clones and lacks some. The repertoire holds under 20,000 clones, about four fifths seen once, with roughly a tenth in the top ten. The sequencing sample was made of CD4+ T cells from PBMCs, cultured in vitro. The origin of this receptor is a human donor in good health.

The CDR3 nucleotides read TGTGCCAGCAGCCAAGGGACTAGGGCCGGGGAGCAGTACTTC. Protein product: CASSQGTRAGEQYF. J is TRBJ2-7 and V is TRBV3-1 (or the pseudogene TRBV3-2); 7 nucleotides line up with TRBD2. J was trimmed by 7 bases and V by 1 base; bases with no gene match: 7. The CDR3 extends over 14 amino acids. Per the germline V gene, CDR1 is LGHDT and CDR2 is YNNKEL (reference sequence).